This T cell receptor beta chain was obtained from a study of shared clonotypes between healthy human individuals. The study enrolled healthy HIV-negative adults without recent acute infections or vaccinations as donors. Points from the study as a whole: Clonotype sharing among the donors was expected to vary with sequencing depth. Shared across a few donors were approximately 5% of the naive CD4 clonotypes.

Assay used: immunoSEQ multiplex PCR; TCRdb lists only in-frame clones, some missing. This sample yields approximately 2.1 million clones, of which 85% to 95% are seen a single time; around 0.4% belongs to the top ten. Trimming took 6 bases from V and 2 from J; bases not matched to a gene: 10. The germline gives CDR1 MDHEN, CDR2 SYDVKM. This CDR3 is 15 amino acids long. As concerns this clone: The antigen is not known.

Sequenced: naive CD4+ T cells from PBMCs. Sample subset: CD45RA+ positively selected. V and J are TRBV28 and TRBJ2-7; 7 nucleotides agree with TRBD1. The clonotype originates from a man younger than 35 in good health. Some clones in this sample may be carry-over from other donors' samples. The CDR3: CASRPDRVSPYEQYF. The CDR3 coding sequence is TGTGCCAGCAGACCCGACAGGGTTAGTCCCTACGAGCAGTACTTC.